The 2 T cell receptor beta chains in this list originate from one sample, sequenced in a study of T cell responses to AZD1222 COVID-19 vaccine. The assay was immunoSEQ multiplex PCR, and TCRdb's table has in-frame clones only and misses some. The sample includes about 150,000 clones, over 75% of them seen just once. The sequencing used peripheral blood, collected 28 days after the second AZD1222 dose. Every receptor here comes from an adult who received the AZD1222 COVID-19 vaccine.

The genes are TRBV5-6 and TRBJ1-1, with 8 bases aligning to TRBD1. Germline V gene data show CDR1 as SGHDT and CDR2 as YYEEEE. J was trimmed by 4 bases and V by 1 base; bases with no gene match: 9. CDR3 length equals 16 residues. The CDR3 reads CASSLWVPGGFTEAFF. Written as DNA, the CDR3 is TGTGCCAGCAGCTTGTGGGTTCCAGGGGGCTTCACTGAAGCTTTCTTT.

The chain carries TRBV19 and TRBJ1-6; D unresolved. Germline-derived CDR1 and CDR2 are LNHDA and SQIVND (reference sequence). Trimming removed 5 bases from V and 0 bases from J, with 14 bases in between. The CDR3 extends over 17 amino acids. In nucleotides, the CDR3 is TGTGCCAGTAGTTCGGACCCTTCGAGCTCCTATAATTCACCCCTCCACTTT. Translated, it gives CASSSDPSSSYNSPLHF.